The 20 T cell receptor beta chains below all came from one sample that was sequenced in a study of regulatory T cells in long-lasting Graves disease. Sequencing libraries for TCR beta were prepared with iRepertoire HTBI primers and Arm-PCR of CDR3 regions. TCRdb passed the multiplex PCR reads through MiXCR, listing each CDR3 protein once. The repertoire holds around 400,000 distinct CDR3 sequences, roughly a sixth seen once, with about a fifth in the top ten. Time point described: newly diagnosed GD, antithyroid drugs for less than 3 months. Preparation of the TCR library used RNA extracted from PBMCs. Sequenced here: peripheral blood mononuclear cells (PBMCs), sampled at new diagnosis, from a patient treated with antithyroid drugs. These receptors were taken from a female donor with Graves disease.

This clonotype was counted at least ten times. The chain has TRBV2 and TRBJ2-7; perhaps TRBD2 as D (6 bases). Germline CDR1 SNHLY, CDR2 FYNNEI. The CDR3 sequence is 14 residues long. Trimming stripped 7 bases from V and 3 bases from J, with 16 bases between. Here the CDR3 reads CASIWRDGNYEQYF. The CDR3 region has the DNA TGTGCCAGCATTTGGCGGGACGGGAACTACGAGCAGTACTTC. The full variable domain, with the rest looked up from reference TRBV2 and TRBJ2-7, is EPEVTQTPSHQVTQMGQEVILRCVPISNHLYFYWYRQILGQKVEFLVSFYNNEISEKSEIFDDQFSVERPDGSNFTLKIRSTKLEDSAMYFCASIWRDGNYEQYFGPGTRLTVT.

The table lists this clonotype with a few counts. This chain's CDR3 is CASSPPRDAKNIQYF. CDR3 DNA sequence: TGTGCCAGCTCACCACCCAGGGACGCCAAAAACATTCAGTACTTC. The gene calls are TRBV18 and TRBJ2-4; D is perhaps TRBD1 or TRBD2 (5 bases each). Germline CDR1 is KGHSH and CDR2 is LQKENI. Trimming took off 0 bases at V and 1 base at J, with 7 bases between the two ends. The CDR3 runs 15 residues. Looking up the rest from reference TRBV18 and TRBJ2-4 gives the full variable domain: NAGVMQNPRHLVRRRGQEARLRCSPMKGHSHVYWYRQLPEEGLKFMVYLQKENIIDESGMPKERFSAEFPKEGPSILRIQQVVRGDSAAYFCASSPPRDAKNIQYFGAGTRLSVL.

This clonotype was picked up many times. This chain links TRBV6-1 with TRBJ1-1; no firm D call. Trimming pared 6 bases from V and 3 bases from J, leaving 11 bases between. The CDR3 totals 13 residues. Looked up from germline, CDR1 is MNHNS and CDR2 is SASEGT. The CDR3 loop reads CASSPLYHTEAFF. The CDR3 DNA reads TGTGCCAGCAGCCCCCTTTATCACACTGAAGCTTTCTTT.

This clonotype was observed many times. The chain has TRBV7-3 and TRBJ2-3; 7 nucleotides match TRBD1. The CDR3 totals 15 residues. The germline gives CDR1 SGHTA, CDR2 FQGTGA. J was trimmed by 6 bases and V by 0 bases; bases with no gene match: 6. The CDR3 coding sequence is TGTGCCAGCAGCTTAACCGGGACAGTCTGGGATACGCAGTATTTT. Amino acids: CASSLTGTVWDTQYF.

In this sample, this clonotype turned up many times. The chain recombines TRBV10-3 with TRBJ2-2; TRBD1 agrees at 8 bases. The V segment lost 6 bases and the J segment 5 bases; nucleotides outside the gene matches: 11. Germline loops: CDR1 ENHRY, CDR2 SYGVKD. The CDR3 totals 16 residues. The CDR3 nucleotides read TGTGCCATCAGACCAGGGGGCCGAGTATATACCGGGGAGCTGTTTTTT. It codes for CAIRPGGRVYTGELFF.

The chain's CDR3 is CSAWWDTEAFF. CDR3 sequence (DNA): TGCAGTGCTTGGTGGGACACTGAAGCTTTCTTT. The chain couples TRBV20-1 to TRBJ1-1; D is undetermined. The CDR3 sequence is 11 residues long. Germline values: CDR1 DFQATT, CDR2 SNEGSKA (reference sequence). Trimming stripped 5 bases from V and 3 bases from J, with 7 bases between.

The sample holds many counts of this clonotype. V is TRBV20-1 and J is TRBJ2-7; 11 bases align to TRBD1. V dropped 5 bases and J dropped 0; count of bases not matched to a gene: 3. The CDR3 has 14 amino acids. Germline V gene data show CDR1 as DFQATT and CDR2 as SNEGSKA (reference sequence). The CDR3 loop reads CSASGTGGSYEQYF. DNA of the CDR3: TGCAGTGCTTCCGGGACAGGGGGCTCCTACGAGCAGTACTTC.

This clonotype was counted at least ten times. The V gene is TRBV16, the J gene TRBJ2-4, with D hard to call. V dropped 1 base and J dropped 6 bases, with 16 bases sitting between them. The germline gives CDR1 KGHSY, CDR2 FQNENV. This CDR3 spans 16 amino acids. CDR3 residues: CASSQLSRNSLNIQYF. The DNA for the CDR3 is TGTGCCAGCAGCCAATTATCTCGGAATTCCTTAAACATTCAGTACTTC.

This clonotype was seen at least ten times. The J gene is TRBJ1-5, the V gene TRBV20-1; no clear D gene. The CDR3 runs to 14 residues. Trimming stripped 3 bases from V and 8 bases from J, with 17 bases between. Germline lookup yields CDR1 DFQATT and CDR2 SNEGSKA (reference sequence). CDR3: CSARALTGLEPQHF. CDR3 bases: TGCAGTGCTAGGGCTTTGACGGGGTTGGAGCCCCAGCATTTT.

This clonotype was counted at least ten times. An end of the junction differs from the germline gene, which may be a read error. V and J are TRBV5-1 and TRBJ2-2, with D unresolved. The CDR3 totals 12 residues. Germline CDR1 is SGHRS and CDR2 is YFSETQ. In DNA, the CDR3 is TGTGCCAGCAGCTTAGCCGCCGGGGAGCTGTTTTTT. The encoded protein is CASSLAAGELFF.

The chain couples TRBV18 to TRBJ2-3; D is unclear. The germline V gene has CDR1 KGHSH and CDR2 LQKENI. The CDR3 runs 12 residues. V lost 3 bases to trimming and J lost 4 bases, with 5 bases between them. The CDR3 nucleotides are TGTGCCAGCTCACCGCAGCCAGATACGCAGTATTTT. It is translated as CASSPQPDTQYF.

Of note for this clonotype: A much larger clone lies one base from this, so it may be a read error. The chain employs TRBV28 and TRBJ1-1; the D is unclear. The CDR3 is made up of 13 amino acids. Germline loops: CDR1 MDHEN, CDR2 SYDVKM. In DNA form, the CDR3 reads TGTGCCAGCAGTTTATGGGACCGCGCTGAAACTTTCTTT. Translating gives CASSLWDRAETFF.

This clonotype was seen many times. This chain connects TRBV7-9 to TRBJ2-3; 8 nucleotides line up with TRBD2. Per the germline V gene, CDR1 is SEHNR and CDR2 is FQNEAQ (reference sequence). The CDR3 is 16 residues long. Germline trimming cut 1 base from V and 4 bases from J; bases unmatched to any gene: 7. The CDR3 is CASSLGAAGGPDTQYF. The DNA for the CDR3 is TGTGCCAGCAGCTTAGGGGCGGCGGGAGGACCAGATACGCAGTATTTT. Full variable domain (outside the CDR3, taken from reference TRBV7-9 and TRBJ2-3): DTGVSQNPRHKITKRGQNVTFRCDPISEHNRLYWYRQTLGQGPEFLTYFQNEAQLEKSRLLSDRFSAERPKGSFSTLEIQRTEQGDSAMYLCASSLGAAGGPDTQYFGPGTRLTVL.

Points on this clonotype: A far larger clone lies a single base away; this is likely a read error. In nucleotides, the CDR3 is TGTGCCAGCAGCCTCCGGACAGGGCCGGGCACTGAAGCTTTCTTT. It encodes CASSLRTGPGTEAFF. The chain employs TRBV7-2 and TRBJ1-1; TRBD1 agrees at 8 bases. Germline CDR1 SGHTA, CDR2 FQGNSA. The CDR3 spans 15 residues. After removal of 5 bases from V and 4 bases from J, the junction contained 9 bases not matched to a gene.

Many counts were recorded for this clonotype. The rearrangement uses TRBV5-1 and TRBJ1-1; a possible D gene is TRBD1 (5 bases). The CDR3 runs to 18 residues. CDR1 is SGHRS, CDR2 YFSETQ, per germline. Trimming pared 0 bases from V and 1 base from J, leaving 19 bases between. In nucleotides, the CDR3 is TGCGCCAGCAGCTTGGTGCCCACAGGCTTCACATCGAACACTGAAGCTTTCTTT. Translating it yields CASSLVPTGFTSNTEAFF.

V usage is TRBV20-1 and J usage is TRBJ2-1; TRBD2 matches 7 bases. The CDR3 totals 15 residues. Germline lookup yields CDR1 DFQATT and CDR2 SNEGSKA (reference sequence). With V trimmed by 3 bases and J by 2 bases, 7 bases remained unmatched. The CDR3 region has the DNA TGCAGTGCTAGCGTTCCGACTAGCCCCTACAATGAGCAGTTCTTC. This sequence encodes CSASVPTSPYNEQFF.

This clonotype was seen at least ten times. The chain couples TRBV11-2 to TRBJ1-2, with a tentative D call TRBD1 (5 bases). The germline gives CDR1 SGHAT, CDR2 FQNNGV. The CDR3 is 13 residues long. Trimming took off 2 bases at V and 6 bases at J, with 10 bases between the two ends. The CDR3 loop is CASSLRAGDGYTF. The CDR3 DNA follows: TGTGCCAGCAGCTTAAGAGCGGGGGATGGCTACACCTTC. The variable domain in full, completed from reference TRBV11-2 and TRBJ1-2, reads EAGVAQSPRYKIIEKRQSVAFWCNPISGHATLYWYQQILGQGPKLLIQFQNNGVVDDSQLPKDRFSAERLKGVDSTLKIQPAKLEDSAVYLCASSLRAGDGYTFGSGTRLTVV.

This clonotype was counted many times. The chain employs TRBV2 and TRBJ2-3; D is unclear. This CDR3 has 13 residues. Germline values: CDR1 SNHLY, CDR2 FYNNEI. V was cut by 2 bases and J by 2 bases, with 5 bases left in between. CDR3 protein: CASSEYNTDTQYF. The CDR3 region has the DNA TGTGCCAGCAGTGAATACAACACAGATACGCAGTATTTT.

This clonotype appeared a few times. The chain joins TRBV7-2 to TRBJ2-7; D call uncertain. This CDR3 has 14 amino acids. From germline, CDR1 is SGHTA and CDR2 FQGNSA. V shed 5 bases and J shed 2 bases, with 13 bases lying between them. CDR3 in amino acids: CASSPSPTAYEQYF. The CDR3 nucleotides are TGTGCCAGCAGCCCAAGCCCGACGGCCTACGAGCAGTACTTC.

This clonotype was counted many times. CDR3 amino acids: CASSYSARQKNTEAFF. For the CDR3, the DNA is TGTGCCAGCAGTTACTCAGCTCGGCAAAAAAACACTGAAGCTTTCTTT. The chain couples TRBV6-2 or TRBV6-3 to TRBJ1-1, with D uncertain. V was shortened by 0 bases and J by 2 bases, with 13 bases between the two germline ends. The CDR3 totals 16 residues. Germline values: CDR1 MNHEY, CDR2 SVGEGT.